This TCR beta chain was recovered during a study of shared clonotypes between healthy human individuals. The CDR3 is 16 residues long. Trimming cost V 1 base and J 0 bases, with 12 bases left between them. Germline V gene sequence: CDR1 SGHAT, CDR2 FQNNGV. Libraries were prepared by immunoSEQ multiplex PCR; TCRdb keeps only in-frame clonotypes and omits some of them. The table shows about 1,800,000 clones, with less than 95% occurring only once. Positively selected for CCR7, the CD45RO-negative cells used as naive CD8 cells excluded terminally differentiated effector memory CD45RA+ cells. The chain couples TRBV11-2 to TRBJ1-2; D is undetermined. The receptor comes from a man between 18 and 35 years old in good health. Sample: naive CD8+ T cells sorted from blood. The CDR3 coding sequence is TGTGCCAGCAGCTTAGTCTATCAGGAAGCTAACTATGGCTACACCTTC. As protein: CASSLVYQEANYGYTF.